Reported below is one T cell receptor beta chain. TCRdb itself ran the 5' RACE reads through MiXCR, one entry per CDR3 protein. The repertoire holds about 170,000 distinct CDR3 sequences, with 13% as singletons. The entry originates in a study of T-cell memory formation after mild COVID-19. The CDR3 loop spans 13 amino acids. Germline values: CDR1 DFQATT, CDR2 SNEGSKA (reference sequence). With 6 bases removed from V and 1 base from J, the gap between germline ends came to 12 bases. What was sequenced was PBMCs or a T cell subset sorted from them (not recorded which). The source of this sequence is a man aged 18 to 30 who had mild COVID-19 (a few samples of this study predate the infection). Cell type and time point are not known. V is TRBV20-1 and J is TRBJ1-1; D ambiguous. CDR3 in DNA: TGCAGTGCCCCTATTAACAAGAACACTGAAGCTTTCTTT. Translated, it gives CSAPINKNTEAFF.